This T cell receptor beta chain was profiled in a study of blood T cell repertoires in COVID-19. The wider study: Sites in the United States, Italy and Spain provided acute and convalescent COVID-19 samples. PBMCs, B-cell-depleted T cells, or T cells provided the cDNA or gDNA that made up the material.

The germline V gene has CDR1 KGHSH and CDR2 LQKENI. The junction had 15 bases not matched to a gene; V was cut back by 4 bases and J by 5 bases. The CDR3 contains 18 residues. Original methodology: Reference gene primer amplification gave nucleated cell count estimates. Profiling relied on immunoSEQ multiplex PCR, and the TCRdb table lists in-frame clones only, not all of them. The V and J calls and clone size are taken from that table; D and trimming were inferred from the DNA. Of 110,000 to 150,000 clones in the sample, around 89% are singletons; the top ten hold more than 9.5%. This TCR was sampled from a woman over 75 with acute or convalescent COVID-19. The sample comprised peripheral blood. The rearrangement uses TRBV18 and TRBJ2-1; TRBD1 matches at 9 bases. The CDR3 DNA reads TGTGCCAGCTCACTTACACTGGTGGGACAGGGAGTCAACAATGAGCAGTTCTTC. Amino acids: CASSLTLVGQGVNNEQFF.